A single TCR beta chain is shown here with its context. CDR3 length: 13 amino acids. V shed 5 bases and J 4 bases; nucleotides not matched to a gene: 3. In germline, CDR1 is KGHDR, CDR2 SFDVKD. This entry comes from a study of blood T cell repertoires in COVID-19. The wider study: The origin of the acute and convalescent COVID-19 samples was the United States, Italy and Spain. PBMCs, B-cell-depleted T cells, or T cells provided the cDNA or gDNA that made up the material.

As originally analysed: Estimation of nucleated cell counts was performed using reference gene primer amplification. Assay: immunoSEQ multiplex PCR; the TCRdb copy retains only in-frame clones and omits some. V and J calls and clone size are given by that table; D and trimming were obtained from the DNA. The table has under 250,000 clones, 70% to 90% seen once; the top ten hold roughly 3%. Specimen: peripheral blood. The chain employs TRBV24-1 and TRBJ2-7; 8 nucleotides agree with TRBD2. The sequence was collected from a man aged 18-30 years with active or convalescent COVID-19. The chain's CDR3 is CATSAGGPYEQYF. CDR3 bases: TGTGCCACCAGTGCGGGAGGGCCATACGAGCAGTACTTC.